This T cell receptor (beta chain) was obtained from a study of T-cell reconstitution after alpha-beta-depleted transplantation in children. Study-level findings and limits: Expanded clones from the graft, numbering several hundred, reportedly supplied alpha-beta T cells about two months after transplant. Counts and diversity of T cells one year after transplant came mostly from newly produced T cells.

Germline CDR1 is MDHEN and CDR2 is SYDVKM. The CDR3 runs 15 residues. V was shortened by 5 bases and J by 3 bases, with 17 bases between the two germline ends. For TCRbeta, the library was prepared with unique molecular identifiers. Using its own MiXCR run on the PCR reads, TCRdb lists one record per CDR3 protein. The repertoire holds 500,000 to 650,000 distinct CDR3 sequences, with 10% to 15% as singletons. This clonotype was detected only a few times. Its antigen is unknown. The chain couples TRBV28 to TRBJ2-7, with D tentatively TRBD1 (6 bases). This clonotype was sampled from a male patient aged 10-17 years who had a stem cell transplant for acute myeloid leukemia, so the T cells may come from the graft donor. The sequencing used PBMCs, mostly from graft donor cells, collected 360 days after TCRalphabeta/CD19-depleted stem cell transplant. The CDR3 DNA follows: TGTGCCAGCAGTGATCCCGGGACACCAAGCTACGAGCAGTACTTC. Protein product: CASSDPGTPSYEQYF.